These T cell receptor beta chains were read from a single sample in a study of T cells after yellow fever vaccination. TCRdb recomputed calls from the 5' RACE reads with MiXCR, one row per CDR3 protein. The data contain more than 350,000 distinct CDR3 sequences, roughly 12% of them singletons. The sample in question was PBMCs, obtained on the day of the first yellow fever vaccination. These TCRs come from a man aged 18 to 29 who received the YFV17D yellow fever vaccine. Each CDR3 is given with its conserved first and last residue. A D gene is named only where the DNA matches it firmly. A clone size is listed for some rows: how often the clone was seen (once, few, many), or a class if it is expanded.

j_gene | d_gene | abundance | v_gene | CDR3nt | CDR3aa
TRBJ2-1 | TRBD2 | NA | TRBV27 | TGTGCCAGCAGCACCCGGACTAGCGGGGGGGTTTACTACAATGAGCAGTTCTTC | CASSTRTSGGVYYNEQFF
TRBJ2-1 | NA | few | TRBV7-9 | TGTGCCAGCAGCGTAGGGGGGGGACCCAGAAATGAGCAGTTCTTC | CASSVGGGPRNEQFF
TRBJ2-2 | TRBD2 | NA | TRBV27 | TGTGCCAGCAGTCCCTCAATAGCGGGGGCAAACACCGGGGAGCTGTTTTTT | CASSPSIAGANTGELFF
TRBJ1-6 | NA | few | TRBV6-5 | TGTGCCAGCAGTTACTCTACAGGTCCAAATAATTCACCCCTCCACTTT | CASSYSTGPNNSPLHF
TRBJ2-7 | NA | NA | TRBV10-3 | TGTGCCATCAGTGAGGCGGGGGCCCTCTTATCCTACGAGCAGTACTTC | CAISEAGALLSYEQYF
TRBJ2-6 | TRBD1 | few | TRBV7-9 | TGTGCCAGCAGCCCACCCCGGACAGGGTCTGGGGCCAACGTCCTGACTTTC | CASSPPRTGSGANVLTF
TRBJ2-3 | TRBD2 | few | TRBV9 | TGTGCCAGCAGCGTAGGTCTAGCTAGCGGGGGCACAGATACGCAGTATTTT | CASSVGLASGGTDTQYF
TRBJ1-2 | NA | few | TRBV6-5 | TGTGCCAGCAGTCACAAACGCAACTATGGCTACACCTTC | CASSHKRNYGYTF
TRBJ2-3 | TRBD1 | NA | TRBV5-1 | TGCGCCAGCAGCTTGGGGGACAGGGCCGGCACAGATACGCAGTATTTT | CASSLGDRAGTDTQYF
TRBJ1-2 | NA | few | TRBV4-3 | TGCGCCAGCAGCCAAGATCAGTTCGACAGCCCTAACTATGGCTACACCTTC | CASSQDQFDSPNYGYTF
TRBJ2-5 | TRBD2 | NA | TRBV7-9 | TGTGCCAGCAGCTTAAGTACTAGCGGGGGTTGGACCCAGTACTTC | CASSLSTSGGWTQYF
TRBJ2-1 | TRBD2 | NA | TRBV4-3 | TGCGCCAGCAGCCAAGAAACTAGCGGGGGTTGGAGCTCCTACAATGAGCAGTTCTTC | CASSQETSGGWSSYNEQFF
TRBJ1-2 | NA | few | TRBV6-2/TRBV6-3 | TGTGCCAGCAGCCCACATCGCTCAGGGTACAGCTATGGCTACACCTTC | CASSPHRSGYSYGYTF
TRBJ2-1 | NA | NA | TRBV5-1 | TGCGCCAGCAGCGCCACCGGGACGGGTGGCGATGAGCAGTTCTTC | CASSATGTGGDEQFF
TRBJ1-5 | TRBD1 | NA | TRBV2 | TGTGCCAGCAGTGATAAGGGGGCCGATCAGCCCCAGCATTTT | CASSDKGADQPQHF
TRBJ2-3 | NA | NA | TRBV7-3 | TGTGCCAGCAGCCCCCACAACACAGATACGCAGTATTTT | CASSPHNTDTQYF
TRBJ2-5 | NA | NA | TRBV7-2 | TGTGCCAGCAGTCAGAGACCGGGACTCCCCCAAGAGACCCAGTACTTC | CASSQRPGLPQETQYF
TRBJ2-3 | NA | few | TRBV12-3/TRBV12-4 | TGTGCCAGCAACTCCGAGGTTCGGGGGGCCGGGGAGGGAGATACGCAGTATTTT | CASNSEVRGAGEGDTQYF
TRBJ1-1 | NA | NA | TRBV10-3 | TGTGCCACCGCCAGCCGCGGCGAAACTGAAGCTTTCTTT | CATASRGETEAFF
TRBJ1-1 | NA | many | TRBV7-8 | TGTGCCAGCAGCCATACAGGGGAAGCTTTCTTT | CASSHTGEAFF
TRBJ1-4 | NA | NA | TRBV29-1 | TGCAGCGGAGGGCGGGCTAATGAAAAACTGTTTTTT | CSGGRANEKLFF
TRBJ1-6 | NA | NA | TRBV7-9 | TGTGCCAGCAGCCACTTAACCAGTAATTCACCCCTCCACTTT | CASSHLTSNSPLHF
TRBJ2-7 | TRBD2 | NA | TRBV4-1 | TGCGCCAGCAGCCAAGTTGCGGGGGACGACTACGAGCAGTACTTC | CASSQVAGDDYEQYF
TRBJ2-7 | NA | NA | TRBV4-1 | TGCGCCAGCAGCCAAGATCCGGGAGCCCCATCCTACGAGCAGTACTTC | CASSQDPGAPSYEQYF
TRBJ2-7 | NA | few | TRBV4-1 | TGCGCCAGCAGCCAAGGACAGACCTACGAGCAGTACTTC | CASSQGQTYEQYF
TRBJ2-1 | TRBD2 | few | TRBV24-1 | TGTGCCACCAGTGATCCCGGCGGGGGGAAATACAATGAGCAGTTCTTC | CATSDPGGGKYNEQFF
TRBJ1-5 | NA | few | TRBV20-1 | TGCAGTGCTAGTCCCACACTATATAGCAATCAGCCCCAGCATTTT | CSASPTLYSNQPQHF
TRBJ1-2 | TRBD1 | NA | TRBV24-1 | TGTGCCACCCACTCAGGGGGTTTGGATGGCTACACCTTC | CATHSGGLDGYTF
TRBJ2-1 | TRBD2 | NA | TRBV4-1 | TGCGCCAGCAGCCTAGAGTCCGGGTTAGCGGGTGATGAGCAGTTCTTC | CASSLESGLAGDEQFF
TRBJ2-2 | NA | NA | TRBV7-3 | TGTGCCAGCAGCGCGAACGACAGTCCAACCGGGGAGCTGTTTTTT | CASSANDSPTGELFF
TRBJ2-5 | NA | NA | TRBV4-1 | TGCGCCAGCAGCCATTATACAGGGGGGGGGGAGACCCAGTACTTC | CASSHYTGGGETQYF
TRBJ1-2 | NA | NA | TRBV4-2 | TGTGCCAGCAGCCCGAACCGGGCCTCCTTTGGTGGCTACACCTTC | CASSPNRASFGGYTF
TRBJ2-5 | NA | NA | TRBV6-1 | TGTGCCAGCAGATCTTGGGGGGCAGAGACCCAGTACTTC | CASRSWGAETQYF
TRBJ2-1 | TRBD2 | few | TRBV5-1 | TGCGCCAGCAGCCCGCGCCGCCCTAGCGGGGAGACTGAGCAGTTCTTC | CASSPRRPSGETEQFF
TRBJ1-2 | NA | few | TRBV7-2 | TGTGCCAGCAGCGTCACGGACACGTCGGTCTATGGCTACACCTTC | CASSVTDTSVYGYTF
TRBJ2-2 | TRBD2 | few | TRBV11-3 | TGTGCCAGCAGCGGGGGACTAGCGGACGGGGAGCTGTTTTTT | CASSGGLADGELFF
TRBJ2-1 | TRBD2 | many | TRBV6-1 | TGTGCCAGCAGACTGGGACTAGCGGCCAATGAGCAGTTCTTC | CASRLGLAANEQFF
TRBJ2-5 | TRBD1 | NA | TRBV12-3/TRBV12-4 | TGTGCCAGCAGTTCTCCGGGACAGGGCTGGGAGACCCAGTACTTC | CASSSPGQGWETQYF
TRBJ1-6 | TRBD1 | many | TRBV4-3 | TGCGCCAGCAGCCAAGGACAGGGCGGACGGGGACCCCTCCACTTT | CASSQGQGGRGPLHF
TRBJ1-2 | NA | few | TRBV7-9 | TGTGCCAGCAGCCAGAACTATGGCTACACCTTC | CASSQNYGYTF
TRBJ2-7 | NA | few | TRBV6-1 | TGTGCCAGCAGTGAAGGGTCGGCAGGGAGCTACGAGCAGTACTTC | CASSEGSAGSYEQYF
TRBJ2-3 | NA | few | TRBV12-3/TRBV12-4 | TGTGCCAGCACCCTTAGGGGGACTGCCTCAGATACGCAGTATTTT | CASTLRGTASDTQYF
TRBJ2-6 | NA | NA | TRBV19 | TGTGCCAGTAGTACCCCGAGTTCTGGGGCCAACGTCCTGACTTTC | CASSTPSSGANVLTF
TRBJ1-5 | TRBD1 | NA | TRBV20-1 | TGCAGTGCTAGAGATGCGGGACAGGGCAATCAGCCCCAGCATTTT | CSARDAGQGNQPQHF
TRBJ2-5 | TRBD1 | NA | TRBV11-2 | TGTGCCAGCAGCTCGGGACAGCTAGGGACCCAGTACTTC | CASSSGQLGTQYF
TRBJ2-7 | NA | few | TRBV7-9 | TGTGCCAGCAGCGAATCGACGCACAGGGATGACTACGAGCAGTACTTC | CASSESTHRDDYEQYF